This paragraph covers one TCR beta chain sequence. Produced via immunoSEQ multiplex PCR; TCRdb's table is partial and in-frame only. The sample holds over 120,000 clones, approximately 92% seen once. Trimming took 5 bases from V and 5 from J, leaving 15 bases between them. Germline CDR1 reads MNHEY; CDR2 reads SMNVEV (reference sequence). This CDR3 region has 14 residues. This record belongs to a study of control samples from healthy donors and cancer patients. The chain employs TRBV27 and TRBJ1-1; D is unclear. The receptor was derived from a young man in good health. The specimen sequenced was blood. The CDR3 bases are TGTGCCAGCAGTGCGACCCTCGGGCCGACTGAAGCTTTCTTT. This codes for CASSATLGPTEAFF.